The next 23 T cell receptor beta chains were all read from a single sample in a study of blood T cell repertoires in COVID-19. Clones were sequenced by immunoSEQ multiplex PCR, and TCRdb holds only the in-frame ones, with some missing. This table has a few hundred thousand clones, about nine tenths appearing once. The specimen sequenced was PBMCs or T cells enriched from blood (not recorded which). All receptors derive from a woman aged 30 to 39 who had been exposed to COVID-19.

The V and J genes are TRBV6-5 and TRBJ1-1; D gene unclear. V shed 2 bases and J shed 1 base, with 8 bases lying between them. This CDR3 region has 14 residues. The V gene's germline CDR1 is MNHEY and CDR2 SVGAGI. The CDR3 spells CASSYESGNTEAFF. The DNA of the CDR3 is TGTGCCAGCAGTTACGAGTCAGGGAACACTGAAGCTTTCTTT.

The CDR3 DNA sequence: TGTGCCAGCAGGAGGGAGCCCGAAGCTTTCTTT. Translating it yields CASRREPEAFF. The chain carries TRBV28 and TRBJ1-1; D gene ambiguous. The germline CDR1 and CDR2 sequences are MDHEN and SYDVKM. The CDR3 runs 11 residues. The V end lost 6 bases, the J end lost 8 bases, and 10 bases lay between the germline ends.

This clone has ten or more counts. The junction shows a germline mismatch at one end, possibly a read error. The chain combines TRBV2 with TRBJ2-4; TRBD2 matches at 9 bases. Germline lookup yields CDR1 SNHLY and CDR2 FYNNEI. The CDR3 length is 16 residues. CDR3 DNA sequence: TGTGCCAGCAGAGAAGGACTAGCGTTGCTCAAAAACATTCAGTACTTC. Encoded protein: CASREGLALLKNIQYF.

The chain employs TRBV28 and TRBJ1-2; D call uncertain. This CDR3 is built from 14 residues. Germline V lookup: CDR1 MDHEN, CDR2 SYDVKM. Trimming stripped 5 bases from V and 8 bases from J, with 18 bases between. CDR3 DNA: TGTGCCAGCAGTAACATCCTTAGGGCGGGCGGCTACACCTTC. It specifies CASSNILRAGGYTF.

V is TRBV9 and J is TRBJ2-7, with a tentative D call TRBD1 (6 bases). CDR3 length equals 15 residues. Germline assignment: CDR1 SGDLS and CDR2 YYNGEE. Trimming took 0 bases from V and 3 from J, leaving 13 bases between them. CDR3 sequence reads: CASSVAQGGFYEQYF. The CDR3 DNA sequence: TGTGCCAGCAGCGTAGCACAGGGCGGGTTCTACGAGCAGTACTTC. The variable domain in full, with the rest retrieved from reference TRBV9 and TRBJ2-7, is DSGVTQTPKHLITATGQRVTLRCSPRSGDLSVYWYQQSLDQGLQFLIQYYNGEERAKGNILERFSAQQFPDLHSELNLSSLELGDSALYFCASSVAQGGFYEQYFGPGTRLTVT.

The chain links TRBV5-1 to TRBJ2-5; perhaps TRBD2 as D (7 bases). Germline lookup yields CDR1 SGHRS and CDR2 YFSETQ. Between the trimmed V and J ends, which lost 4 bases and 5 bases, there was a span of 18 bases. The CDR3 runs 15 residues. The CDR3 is CASSGRGGAYETQYF. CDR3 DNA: TGCGCCAGCAGCGGACGTGGGGGGGCCTATGAGACCCAGTACTTC.

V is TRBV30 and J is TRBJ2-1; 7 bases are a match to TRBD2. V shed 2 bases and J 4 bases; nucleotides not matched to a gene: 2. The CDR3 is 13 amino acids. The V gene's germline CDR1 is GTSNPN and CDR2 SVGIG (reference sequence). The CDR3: CAWSRTSYNEQFF. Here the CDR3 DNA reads TGTGCCTGGAGTCGGACTAGTTACAATGAGCAGTTCTTC. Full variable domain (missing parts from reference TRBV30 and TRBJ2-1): SQTIHQWPATLVQPVGSPLSLECTVEGTSNPNLYWYRQAAGRGLQLLFYSVGIGQISSEVPQNLSASRPQDRQFILSSKKLLLSDSGFYLCAWSRTSYNEQFFGPGTRLTVL.

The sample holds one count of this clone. In DNA form, the CDR3 reads TGTGCCAGCAGCTTGGACAGGGGTGAAAAACTGTTTTTT. Its translation is CASSLDRGEKLFF. The chain uses TRBV5-6 and TRBJ1-4; 7 nucleotides match TRBD1. Unmatched junction bases numbered 0, after V lost 0 bases and J lost 7 bases. The germline V gene has CDR1 SGHDT and CDR2 YYEEEE. The CDR3 has 13 amino acids.

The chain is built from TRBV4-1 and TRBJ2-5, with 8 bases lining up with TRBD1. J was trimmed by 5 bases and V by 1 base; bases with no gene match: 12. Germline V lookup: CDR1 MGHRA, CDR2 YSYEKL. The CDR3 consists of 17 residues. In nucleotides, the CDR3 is TGCGCCAGCAGCCAAGCCGGACAGGGCGCGCGGGGTGAGACCCAGTACTTC. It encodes CASSQAGQGARGETQYF.

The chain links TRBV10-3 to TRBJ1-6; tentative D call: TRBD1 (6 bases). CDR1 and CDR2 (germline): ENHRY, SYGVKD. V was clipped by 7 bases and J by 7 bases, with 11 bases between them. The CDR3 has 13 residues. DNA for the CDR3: TGTGCCATCACCTCGGACAGAAATTCACCCCTCCACTTT. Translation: CAITSDRNSPLHF.

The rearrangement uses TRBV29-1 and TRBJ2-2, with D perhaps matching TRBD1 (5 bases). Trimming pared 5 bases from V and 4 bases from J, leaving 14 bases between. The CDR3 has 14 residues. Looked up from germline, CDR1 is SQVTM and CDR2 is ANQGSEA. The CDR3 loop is CSVWGRTGTGELFF. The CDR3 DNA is TGCAGCGTTTGGGGCCGCACGGGCACCGGGGAGCTGTTTTTT.

The DNA of the CDR3 is TGTGCCAGCAGTTTAGGGGACAGGGGTTCAGATACGCAGTATTTT. Protein: CASSLGDRGSDTQYF. The rearrangement uses TRBV28 and TRBJ2-3; 10 bases are shared with TRBD1. CDR1 is MDHEN and CDR2 is SYDVKM in the germline V gene. Unmatched junction bases numbered 3, after V lost 2 bases and J lost 4 bases. The CDR3 has 15 amino acids. Filled out from reference TRBV28 and TRBJ2-3, the complete variable domain reads DVKVTQSSRYLVKRTGEKVFLECVQDMDHENMFWYRQDPGLGLRLIYFSYDVKMKEKGDIPEGYSVSREKKERFSLILESASTNQTSMYLCASSLGDRGSDTQYFGPGTRLTVL.

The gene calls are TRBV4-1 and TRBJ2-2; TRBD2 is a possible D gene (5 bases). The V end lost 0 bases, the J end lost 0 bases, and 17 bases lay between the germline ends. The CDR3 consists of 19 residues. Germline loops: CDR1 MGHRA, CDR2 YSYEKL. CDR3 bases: TGCGCCAGCAGCCAAGATCGTCTCATCGGGATCGCGAACACCGGGGAGCTGTTTTTT. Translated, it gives CASSQDRLIGIANTGELFF.

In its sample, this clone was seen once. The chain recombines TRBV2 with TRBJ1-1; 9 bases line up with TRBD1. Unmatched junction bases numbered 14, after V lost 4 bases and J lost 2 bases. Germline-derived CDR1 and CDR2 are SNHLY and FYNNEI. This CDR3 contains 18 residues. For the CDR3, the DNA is TGTGCCAGCAGTGCGTTTCCCGGGACAGGGTCACATAACACTGAAGCTTTCTTT. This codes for CASSAFPGTGSHNTEAFF.

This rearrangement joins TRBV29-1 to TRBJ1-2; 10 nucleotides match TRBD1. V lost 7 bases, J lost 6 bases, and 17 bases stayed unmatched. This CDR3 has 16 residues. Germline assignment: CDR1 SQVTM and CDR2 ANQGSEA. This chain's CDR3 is CSARPGQGTNANGYTF. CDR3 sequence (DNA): TGCAGCGCCCGCCCGGGACAGGGGACTAATGCTAATGGCTACACCTTC.

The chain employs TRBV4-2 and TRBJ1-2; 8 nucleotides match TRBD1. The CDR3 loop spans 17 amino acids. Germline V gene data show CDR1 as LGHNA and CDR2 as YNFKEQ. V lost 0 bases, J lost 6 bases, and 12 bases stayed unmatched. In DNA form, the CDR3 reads TGTGCCAGCAGCCAAGATCGGCAGGGGGCGCAAGCAGATGGCTACACCTTC. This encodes CASSQDRQGAQADGYTF.

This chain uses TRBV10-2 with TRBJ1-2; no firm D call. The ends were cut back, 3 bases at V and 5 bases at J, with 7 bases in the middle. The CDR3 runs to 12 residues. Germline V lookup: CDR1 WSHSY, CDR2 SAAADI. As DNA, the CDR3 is TGCGCCAGCAGTGATGCTATTTATGGCTACACCTTC. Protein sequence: CASSDAIYGYTF.

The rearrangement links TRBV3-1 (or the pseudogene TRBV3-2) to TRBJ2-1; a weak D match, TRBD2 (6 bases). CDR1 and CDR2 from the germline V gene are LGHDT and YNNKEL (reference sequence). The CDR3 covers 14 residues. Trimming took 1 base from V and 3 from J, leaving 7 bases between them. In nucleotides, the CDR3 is TGTGCCAGCAGCCAAGTGCGGGGCTACAATGAGCAGTTCTTC. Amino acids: CASSQVRGYNEQFF.

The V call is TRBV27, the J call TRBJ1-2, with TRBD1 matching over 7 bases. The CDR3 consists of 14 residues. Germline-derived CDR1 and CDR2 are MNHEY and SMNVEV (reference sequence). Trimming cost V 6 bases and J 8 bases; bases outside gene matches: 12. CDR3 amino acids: CASSAQGPFGGYTF. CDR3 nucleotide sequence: TGTGCCAGCAGCGCACAGGGGCCCTTTGGAGGCTACACCTTC.

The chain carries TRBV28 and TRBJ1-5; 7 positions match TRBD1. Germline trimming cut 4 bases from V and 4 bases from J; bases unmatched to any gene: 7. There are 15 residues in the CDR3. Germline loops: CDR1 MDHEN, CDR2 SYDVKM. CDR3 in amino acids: CASSSRQGGNQPQHF. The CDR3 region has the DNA TGTGCCAGCAGTTCCCGACAGGGTGGGAATCAGCCCCAGCATTTT.

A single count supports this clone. The CDR3 DNA reads as TGTGCCAGCACCAGGGGTTGGGGTAATGAAAAACTGTTTTTT. Translating gives CASTRGWGNEKLFF. The chain couples TRBV9 to TRBJ1-4, with a tentative D call TRBD1 (6 bases). CDR3 length: 14 residues. Germline V lookup: CDR1 SGDLS, CDR2 YYNGEE. Between the trimmed V and J ends, which lost 6 bases and 4 bases, there was a span of 13 bases.

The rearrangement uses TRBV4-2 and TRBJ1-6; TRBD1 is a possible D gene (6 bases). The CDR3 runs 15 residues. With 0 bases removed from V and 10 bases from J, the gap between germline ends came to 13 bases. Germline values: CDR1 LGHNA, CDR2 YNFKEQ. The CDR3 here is CASSQEQGIRSPLHF. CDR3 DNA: TGTGCCAGCAGCCAAGAACAGGGTATAAGGTCACCCCTCCACTTT.

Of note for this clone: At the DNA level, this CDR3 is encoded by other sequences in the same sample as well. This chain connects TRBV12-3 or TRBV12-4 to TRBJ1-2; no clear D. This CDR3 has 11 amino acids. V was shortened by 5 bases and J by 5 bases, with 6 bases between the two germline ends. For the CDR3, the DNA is TGTGCCAGCAGTCCAGGTTATGGCTACACCTTC. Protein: CASSPGYGYTF.